A single sample is the source of the 4 T cell receptor beta chains below, sequenced in a study of T cells after yellow fever vaccination (dated by TCRdb to 2018 to 2020). Taken with the paper, the label for treatment or condition translates to: live attenuated yellow fever vaccine strain. Libraries came from 5' RACE. Sequencer: Illumina HiSeq 2500. TCRdb took the public reads, trimmed them with fastp at Q25, ran MiXCR for clone calling and kept in-frame beta chains. Rows matching on CDR3 protein sequence are summarized as one entry with the most common DNA and genes. Counted in this sample were around 180,000 distinct CDR3 sequences; 5.5% to 7.5% of them appeared once. Of the sample, just under 3% is held by the ten largest clones. The sequencing here drew on CD4+ T cells sorted from PBMCs, taken on the day of the first yellow fever vaccination. These receptors originate from a young man who received the YFV17D yellow fever vaccine.

This clonotype showed up many times. The chain combines TRBV5-6 with TRBJ1-2; no clear D gene. Germline CDR1 SGHDT, CDR2 YYEEEE. Between the trimmed V and J ends, which lost 3 bases and 8 bases, there was a span of 11 bases. The CDR3 is 12 residues long. The CDR3 is CASSSRVYGYTF. The CDR3 region has the DNA TGTGCCAGCAGCTCTAGAGTGTACGGCTACACCTTC.

This clonotype was seen more than once but under ten times. CDR3 sequence reads: CASSLMSGGQPQHF. CDR3 nucleotides: TGTGCCAGCAGCTTAATGTCAGGGGGACAGCCCCAGCATTTT. The rearrangement links TRBV11-2 to TRBJ1-5; TRBD1 matches 7 bases. The CDR3 is 14 amino acids. Germline loops: CDR1 SGHAT, CDR2 FQNNGV. V trimming: 2 bases; J trimming: 7 bases; junction bases outside the gene matches: 5.

This clonotype was found a few times. This chain links TRBV20-1 with TRBJ2-5, with a possible D match to TRBD1 (5 bases). Trimming took 6 bases from V and 5 from J, leaving 16 bases between them. The germline gives CDR1 DFQATT, CDR2 SNEGSKA (reference sequence). This CDR3 spans 13 amino acids. This CDR3 reads CSAHRRRSETQYF. The CDR3 nucleotides read TGCAGTGCCCACAGGCGGCGCTCGGAGACCCAGTACTTC.

This clonotype has more than one count but fewer than ten. The chain links TRBV5-1 to TRBJ2-3; D unclear. Trimming shortened V by 3 bases and J by 4 bases, and 24 bases separated the two germline ends. The germline V gene has CDR1 SGHRS and CDR2 YFSETQ. There are 18 residues in the CDR3. The CDR3 loop is CASSSYTGRRPRADTQYF. For the CDR3, the DNA is TGCGCCAGCAGCTCCTACACTGGTCGGCGGCCCCGCGCAGATACGCAGTATTTT.